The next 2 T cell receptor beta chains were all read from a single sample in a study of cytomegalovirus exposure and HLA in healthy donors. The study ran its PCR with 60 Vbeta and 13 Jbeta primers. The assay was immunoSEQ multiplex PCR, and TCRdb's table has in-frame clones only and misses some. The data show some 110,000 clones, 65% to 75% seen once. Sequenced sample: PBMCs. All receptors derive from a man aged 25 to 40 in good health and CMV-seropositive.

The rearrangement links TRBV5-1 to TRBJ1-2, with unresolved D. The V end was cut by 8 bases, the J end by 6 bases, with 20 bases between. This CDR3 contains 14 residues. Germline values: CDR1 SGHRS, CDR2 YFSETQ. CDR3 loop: CASCPRLRVDGYTF. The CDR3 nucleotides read TGCGCCAGTTGCCCCAGGCTGCGGGTAGATGGCTACACCTTC.

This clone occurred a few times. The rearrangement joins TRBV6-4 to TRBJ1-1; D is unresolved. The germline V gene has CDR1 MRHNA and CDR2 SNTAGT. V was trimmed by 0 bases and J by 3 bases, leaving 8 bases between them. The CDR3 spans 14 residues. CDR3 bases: TGTGCCAGCAGTGACTCCCCAGAGGACACTGAAGCTTTCTTT. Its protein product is CASSDSPEDTEAFF.